The 16 T cell receptor beta chains presented below share a single source sample, sequenced in a study of cytomegalovirus exposure and HLA in healthy donors. Use of 60 Vbeta and 13 Jbeta primers characterized the PCR. The protocol was immunoSEQ multiplex PCR, while the TCRdb copy is restricted to in-frame clones and leaves out a portion. The sample holds roughly 150,000 clones; approximately 77% are singletons and the top ten take more than 1.2%. The sample consisted of PBMCs. All receptors come from a man aged 18 to 30 in good health and CMV-seronegative.

This sequence joins TRBV2 and TRBJ1-5; D perhaps matches TRBD1 (5 bases). CDR3 length equals 16 residues. Germline assignment: CDR1 SNHLY and CDR2 FYNNEI. The germline V and J ends were trimmed by 0 bases and 12 bases, with 21 bases remaining between them. The DNA for the CDR3 is TGTGCCAGCAGTGAAGCGCGGGGGGGACCCTCCGTTGTCCAGCATTTT. The encoded protein is CASSEARGGPSVVQHF.

The rearrangement joins TRBV18 to TRBJ2-2; D call uncertain. CDR1 and CDR2 from the germline V gene are KGHSH and LQKENI. With 3 bases removed from V and 2 bases from J, the gap between germline ends came to 13 bases. The CDR3 totals 16 residues. The CDR3 DNA reads as TGTGCCAGCTCACCTTGGCCCCCAACCAACACCGGGGAGCTGTTTTTT. Its translation is CASSPWPPTNTGELFF.

The gene calls are TRBV27 and TRBJ2-1, with 7 bases fitting TRBD2. Per germline, CDR1 MNHEY and CDR2 SMNVEV (reference sequence). The CDR3 runs 14 residues. Germline trimming cut 3 bases from V and 7 bases from J; bases unmatched to any gene: 6. The chain's CDR3 is CASSFRRESNEQFF. The CDR3 DNA reads TGTGCCAGCAGTTTTCGGCGGGAGTCTAATGAGCAGTTCTTC.

This clone has just a few counts. The chain carries TRBV7-9 and TRBJ2-1; TRBD2 is a possible D gene (6 bases). The CDR3 spans 14 residues. Trimming pared 1 base from V and 3 bases from J, leaving 7 bases between. Germline CDR1 SEHNR, CDR2 FQNEAQ (reference sequence). In DNA form, the CDR3 reads TGTGCCAGCAGCTTAGGGCGGGGCTACAATGAGCAGTTCTTC. Protein: CASSLGRGYNEQFF.

Comment on this clone: The same CDR3 also results from other DNA sequences found in this sample. V gene TRBV18 combines with J gene TRBJ1-2; 7 bases line up with TRBD1. Germline trimming cut 3 bases from V and 2 bases from J; bases unmatched to any gene: 3. The CDR3 covers 14 residues. Germline V CDR1 and CDR2: KGHSH, LQKENI. CDR3 protein: CASSPGQTNYGYTF. CDR3 DNA sequence: TGTGCCAGCTCACCGGGACAGACAAACTATGGCTACACCTTC.

This clone was seen more than once but under ten times. The J gene is TRBJ1-5, the V gene TRBV6-5; no firm D call. Germline V gene lookup returns CDR1 MNHEY and CDR2 SVGAGI. This CDR3 region has 15 residues. Between the trimmed V and J ends, which lost 0 bases and 0 bases, there was a span of 6 bases. This CDR3 reads CASSYSRTSNQPQHF. The CDR3, as DNA: TGTGCCAGCAGTTACTCCAGAACTAGCAATCAGCCCCAGCATTTT.

The chain combines TRBV5-6 with TRBJ1-1, with TRBD1 matching over 10 bases. With 6 bases clipped from V and 0 bases from J, the junction kept 8 bases outside the gene matches. This CDR3 contains 16 residues. Germline CDR1 is SGHDT and CDR2 is YYEEEE. The DNA for the CDR3 is TGTGCCAGCACCCGACAGGGGGCGAGGGTGAACACTGAAGCTTTCTTT. Translated, it gives CASTRQGARVNTEAFF.

This clone was seen repeatedly, ten times or more. This chain uses TRBV18 with TRBJ2-1; 8 bases are shared with TRBD2. CDR3 size: 15 residues. CDR1 is KGHSH, CDR2 LQKENI, per germline. V lost 3 bases and J lost 5; bases outside the gene matches: 6. The CDR3 protein is CASSPPSGFHNEQFF. The CDR3 DNA follows: TGTGCCAGCTCACCCCCTAGCGGGTTCCACAATGAGCAGTTCTTC.

V is TRBV28 and J is TRBJ1-4, with D perhaps TRBD1 (6 bases). CDR1 and CDR2 (germline): MDHEN, SYDVKM. The CDR3 runs to 13 residues. Trimming took 6 bases from V and 10 from J, leaving 15 bases between them. The CDR3 sequence is CASRGPTRGKLFF. In DNA form, the CDR3 reads TGTGCCAGCAGGGGACCCACCAGGGGAAAACTGTTTTTT.

CDR3 bases: TGTGCCAGCAGTCTGGACAGGGTAAACTATAATTCACCCCTCCACTTT. Translation gives CASSLDRVNYNSPLHF. The rearrangement uses TRBV2 and TRBJ1-6; 8 positions agree with TRBD1. The germline V gene encodes CDR1 SNHLY and CDR2 FYNNEI. This CDR3 has 16 residues. J gave up 3 bases and V 5 bases, and 6 bases lay outside the gene matches.

This clone was recorded only once. V and J are TRBV10-1 and TRBJ2-3, with D hard to call. Deletions cut 3 bases from V and 2 bases from J, with 6 bases between. Germline V CDR1 and CDR2: WNHNN, SYGVQD (reference sequence). The length of the CDR3 is 13 residues. In DNA, the CDR3 is TGCGCCAGCAGTGAACTTCTCACAGATACGCAGTATTTT. Residues: CASSELLTDTQYF.

The chain joins TRBV28 to TRBJ2-5, with 9 nucleotides matching TRBD1. The CDR3 is 14 amino acids. V shed 2 bases, J shed 5 bases, and the junction held 3 bases outside the gene matches. Germline lookup yields CDR1 MDHEN and CDR2 SYDVKM. CDR3 amino acids: CASSLIGTGETQYF. CDR3 sequence (DNA): TGTGCCAGCAGTTTAATCGGGACAGGGGAGACCCAGTACTTC.

The CDR3: CASSLAGLPFEQYF. DNA for the CDR3: TGTGCCAGCAGTTTGGCGGGACTCCCGTTTGAGCAGTACTTC. The chain uses TRBV27 and TRBJ2-5, with D perhaps TRBD2 (6 bases). Germline V gene sequence: CDR1 MNHEY, CDR2 SMNVEV (reference sequence). The V end was cut by 3 bases, the J end by 11 bases, with 19 bases between. The CDR3 has 14 residues.

The genes are TRBV5-6 and TRBJ2-7, with D possibly TRBD2 on 5 matching bases. Germline CDR1 and CDR2: SGHDT and YYEEEE. V shed 2 bases and J shed 1 base, with 7 bases lying between them. The CDR3 is 13 amino acids. The CDR3 bases are TGTGCCAGCAGCTTCGGACTGTCCTACGAGCAGTACTTC. As protein: CASSFGLSYEQYF. Full variable domain (missing parts from reference TRBV5-6 and TRBJ2-7): DAGVTQSPTHLIKTRGQQVTLRCSPKSGHDTVSWYQQALGQGPQFIFQYYEEEERQRGNFPDRFSGHQFPNYSSELNVNALLLGDSALYLCASSFGLSYEQYFGPGTRLTVT.

The V gene is TRBV28, the J gene TRBJ2-1; TRBD2 aligns across 12 bases. The germline V gene has CDR1 MDHEN and CDR2 SYDVKM. The CDR3 loop spans 16 amino acids. The CDR3 sequence is CAAGQASSGRANEQFF. CDR3 coding DNA: TGTGCAGCTGGACAGGCCTCTAGCGGGAGGGCCAATGAGCAGTTCTTC. Full variable domain (outside the CDR3, taken from reference TRBV28 and TRBJ2-1): DVKVTQSSRYLVKRTGEKVFLECVQDMDHENMFWYRQDPGLGLRLIYFSYDVKMKEKGDIPEGYSVSREKKERFSLILESASTNQTSMYLCAAGQASSGRANEQFFGPGTRLTVL.

The rearrangement links TRBV25-1 to TRBJ1-2, with D unclear. The CDR3 is made up of 14 amino acids. Germline-derived CDR1 and CDR2 are MGHDK and SYGVNS. Trimming pared 2 bases from V and 3 bases from J, leaving 10 bases between. The CDR3 sequence is CASSEPGRYYGYTF. The CDR3 nucleotides are TGTGCCAGCAGTGAACCGGGTCGGTACTATGGCTACACCTTC.